These 24 T cell receptor beta chains were all obtained from the same sample, sequenced in a study of blood T cell repertoires in COVID-19. Data came from immunoSEQ multiplex PCR; TCRdb stores just in-frame clones and leaves some out. The sample lists about 140,000 clones; roughly nine tenths were seen once. Material: peripheral blood. These receptors originate from a human donor with COVID-19, enrolled during active disease. The donor label of this sample is uncertain.

The chain uses TRBV4-1 and TRBJ1-2; 7 bases agree with TRBD1. The germline gives CDR1 MGHRA, CDR2 YSYEKL. There are 15 residues in the CDR3. The ends lost 1 base at V and 4 bases at J; junction bases unmatched: 6. The CDR3 is CASSQVYRDSYGYTF. The CDR3 bases are TGCGCCAGCAGCCAAGTTTACAGGGACAGCTATGGCTACACCTTC.

The J gene is TRBJ2-7, the V gene TRBV10-1; 7 positions agree with TRBD2. This CDR3 has 15 amino acids. V was clipped by 3 bases and J by 2 bases; unmatched bases: 7. The V gene's germline CDR1 is WNHNN and CDR2 SYGVQD (reference sequence). CDR3 protein: CASSDGGIPPYEQYF. The CDR3 bases are TGCGCCAGCAGTGACGGGGGGATCCCCCCCTACGAGCAGTACTTC.

This clone has a handful of counts. The chain is built from TRBV18 and TRBJ1-5; 7 bases map to TRBD1. The CDR3 is 15 residues long. V lost 1 base to trimming and J lost 7 bases; unmatched junction nucleotides: 7. From germline, CDR1 is KGHSH and CDR2 LQKENI. The CDR3 spells CASSPRSGGTQPQHF. The DNA of the CDR3 is TGTGCCAGCTCACCACGCTCAGGGGGAACGCAGCCCCAGCATTTT. Full variable domain (rest looked up from reference TRBV18 and TRBJ1-5): NAGVMQNPRHLVRRRGQEARLRCSPMKGHSHVYWYRQLPEEGLKFMVYLQKENIIDESGMPKERFSAEFPKEGPSILRIQQVVRGDSAAYFCASSPRSGGTQPQHFGDGTRLSIL.

The chain carries TRBV27 and TRBJ1-2; tentatively, D is TRBD1 (5 bases). The V and J ends lost 6 bases and 8 bases respectively, with 16 bases between them. The CDR3 is made up of 13 amino acids. Germline V gene data show CDR1 as MNHEY and CDR2 as SMNVEV (reference sequence). This CDR3 is CASSPGRGLGYTF. CDR3 bases: TGTGCCAGCAGCCCGGGGAGGGGTTTGGGCTACACCTTC.

The chain links TRBV5-4 to TRBJ1-3; D gene ambiguous. V lost 5 bases and J 0 bases, leaving 12 bases between the germline ends. CDR1 is SGHNT and CDR2 is YYREEE in the germline V gene (reference sequence). This CDR3 has 15 amino acids. CDR3 bases: TGTGCCAGCAGTCTCGATTCTATCTCTGGAAACACCATATATTTT. Its translation: CASSLDSISGNTIYF.

The V call is TRBV6-2 or TRBV6-3, the J call TRBJ2-3; 11 nucleotides agree with TRBD2. Trimming at V came to 5 bases and at J to 5 bases, leaving 9 bases not matched to a gene. The germline V gene has CDR1 MNHEY and CDR2 SVGEGT. The CDR3 covers 16 residues. This CDR3 reads CASSRVTSGVEDTQYF. The CDR3 DNA sequence: TGTGCCAGCAGTCGTGTGACTAGCGGGGTTGAAGATACGCAGTATTTT.

The genes are TRBV5-1 and TRBJ1-1, with 7 bases aligning to TRBD1. Germline V gene sequence: CDR1 SGHRS, CDR2 YFSETQ. V trimming: 4 bases; J trimming: 3 bases; junction bases outside the gene matches: 6. The CDR3 extends over 14 amino acids. CDR3 in amino acids: CASSGTGVDTEAFF. CDR3 DNA: TGCGCCAGCAGCGGAACAGGGGTTGACACTGAAGCTTTCTTT.

V is TRBV3-1 (or the pseudogene TRBV3-2) and J is TRBJ1-2, with TRBD1 matching over 9 bases. The CDR3 consists of 14 residues. J gave up 8 bases and V 3 bases, and 7 bases lay outside the gene matches. CDR1 LGHDT and CDR2 YNNKEL come from the germline V gene (reference sequence). The CDR3: CASSQTGTGNGYTF. Here the CDR3 DNA reads TGTGCCAGCAGCCAGACCGGGACAGGGAACGGCTACACCTTC.

The CDR3 nucleotides are TGTGCCAGCAGCTTCCAGGGCTCAGAGACCCAGTACTTC. The encoded protein is CASSFQGSETQYF. This rearrangement joins TRBV7-3 to TRBJ2-5; the D gene is possibly TRBD1 (5 bases). The length of the CDR3 is 13 residues. CDR1 is SGHTA, CDR2 FQGTGA, per germline. V lost 3 bases to trimming and J lost 4 bases, with 9 bases between them. Full variable domain (missing parts from reference TRBV7-3 and TRBJ2-5): GAGVSQTPSNKVTEKGKYVELRCDPISGHTALYWYRQSLGQGPEFLIYFQGTGAADDSGLPNDRFFAVRPEGSVSTLKIQRTERGDSAVYLCASSFQGSETQYFGPGTRLLVL.

The CDR3 DNA reads as TGTGCCTTTTCTGACATCCAAGAGACCCAGTACTTC. Protein product: CAFSDIQETQYF. The chain links TRBV30 to TRBJ2-5, with D unresolved. The V gene's germline CDR1 is GTSNPN and CDR2 SVGIG (reference sequence). The CDR3 sequence is 12 residues long. Deletions cut 7 bases from V and 1 base from J, with 10 bases between.

The rearrangement joins TRBV18 to TRBJ2-5; TRBD1 matches at 8 bases. Unmatched junction bases numbered 9, after V lost 6 bases and J lost 6 bases. This CDR3 region has 14 residues. Per germline, CDR1 KGHSH and CDR2 LQKENI. The CDR3 region is CASSLWRQGQTQYF. As DNA, the CDR3 is TGTGCCAGCTCCCTTTGGCGACAGGGGCAGACCCAGTACTTC.

The CDR3 coding sequence is TGTGCCAGCAGCCGTAGCGGGGGAGCCTACACCGGGGAGCTGTTTTTT. Translated, it gives CASSRSGGAYTGELFF. The chain is built from TRBV11-2 and TRBJ2-2, with 9 bases lining up with TRBD2. The V segment lost 5 bases and the J segment 3 bases; nucleotides outside the gene matches: 7. The CDR3 has 16 residues. Germline values: CDR1 SGHAT, CDR2 FQNNGV.

The CDR3 region is CASSSLEGGAKYF. The DNA for the CDR3 is TGTGCCAGCAGTTCGTTAGAAGGGGGCGCAAAGTACTTC. The chain employs TRBV27 and TRBJ2-7; TRBD1 matches at 7 bases. The CDR3 contains 13 residues. V gave up 4 bases and J gave up 11 bases; unmatched junction bases: 11. The V gene's germline CDR1 is MNHEY and CDR2 SMNVEV (reference sequence).

The chain carries TRBV30 and TRBJ1-2; 8 bases are a match to TRBD1. There are 14 residues in the CDR3. In germline, CDR1 is GTSNPN, CDR2 SVGIG (reference sequence). The V segment lost 0 bases and the J segment 4 bases; nucleotides outside the gene matches: 4. The CDR3 loop is CAWSVQGGSYGYTF. In nucleotides, the CDR3 is TGTGCCTGGAGTGTACAGGGGGGAAGCTATGGCTACACCTTC.

The sample holds a few counts of this clone. CDR3 loop: CASSQDSGRSSYEQYF. CDR3 in DNA: TGTGCCAGCAGCCAAGATAGCGGGAGGAGCTCCTACGAGCAGTACTTC. The chain uses TRBV14 and TRBJ2-7, with 10 bases that match TRBD2. The V and J ends lost 0 bases and 0 bases, in that order; junction bases with no gene match: 2. The CDR3 runs to 16 residues. In germline, CDR1 is SGHDN, CDR2 FVKESK.

The rearrangement joins TRBV30 to TRBJ2-2, with D hard to call. Trimming took off 6 bases at V and 2 bases at J, with 4 bases between the two ends. CDR1 and CDR2 (germline): GTSNPN, SVGIG (reference sequence). This CDR3 is 11 amino acids long. CDR3 region: CACINTGELFF. In DNA form, the CDR3 reads TGTGCCTGTATCAACACCGGGGAGCTGTTTTTT.

V and J are TRBV28 and TRBJ2-3; the match to TRBD1 covers 8 bases. This CDR3 is built from 17 residues. Germline V gene data show CDR1 as MDHEN and CDR2 as SYDVKM. J was trimmed by 0 bases and V by 5 bases; bases with no gene match: 10. The CDR3 sequence is CASSPPRGRTSTDTQYF. The CDR3 nucleotides read TGTGCCAGCAGTCCCCCCAGGGGGCGCACTAGCACAGATACGCAGTATTTT.

V and J are TRBV3-1 (or the pseudogene TRBV3-2) and TRBJ2-3, with no clear D. In germline, CDR1 is LGHDT, CDR2 YNNKEL (reference sequence). The CDR3 consists of 15 residues. Trimming removed 0 bases at V and 5 bases at J, with 12 bases between. The CDR3 sequence: CASSQDSGTGDTQYF. In DNA form, the CDR3 reads TGTGCCAGCAGCCAAGATTCCGGCACGGGAGATACGCAGTATTTT.

Note on this clone: At one end the junction does not follow the germline gene, possibly because of a read error. The rearrangement links TRBV6-5 to TRBJ2-7; D is ambiguous. CDR3 length: 14 amino acids. The V gene's germline CDR1 is MNHEY and CDR2 SVGAGI. The CDR3 here is CAGSYSAGFYEQYF. The CDR3 region has the DNA TGTGCCGGCAGTTACTCAGCCGGGTTCTACGAGCAGTACTTC.

The J gene is TRBJ2-5, the V gene TRBV12-3 or TRBV12-4; no clear D gene. CDR3 size: 12 residues. V shed 3 bases and J shed 7 bases, with 9 bases lying between them. In DNA, the CDR3 is TGTGCCAGCAGTTTCGGCCCGGGGACCCAGTACTTC. Translating it yields CASSFGPGTQYF.

The rearrangement links TRBV7-8 to TRBJ1-1; D gene ambiguous. The CDR3 totals 16 residues. Per germline, CDR1 SGHVS and CDR2 FQNEAQ. With 1 base removed from V and 1 base from J, the gap between germline ends came to 13 bases. CDR3 bases: TGTGCCAGCAGCTTAGTTGGGTGGGCCGGGAACACTGAAGCTTTCTTT. It yields the protein CASSLVGWAGNTEAFF.

A note on this clone: In the same sample, other DNA sequences code for this CDR3. The chain employs TRBV27 and TRBJ1-4; maybe TRBD1 (5 bases). CDR1 and CDR2 (germline): MNHEY, SMNVEV (reference sequence). With 5 bases removed from V and 4 bases from J, the gap between germline ends came to 8 bases. The CDR3 sequence is 13 residues long. Here the CDR3 DNA reads TGTGCCAGCAGTCGGGGGTATAATGAAAAACTGTTTTTT. Translated, it gives CASSRGYNEKLFF.

V is TRBV30 and J is TRBJ2-2; perhaps TRBD2 as D (6 bases). The CDR3 is 15 residues long. Germline CDR1 reads GTSNPN; CDR2 reads SVGIG (reference sequence). Trimming removed 4 bases from V and 7 bases from J, with 19 bases in between. CDR3 loop: CAWNPGGIDFGELFF. CDR3 sequence (DNA): TGTGCCTGGAACCCAGGAGGGATCGATTTCGGGGAGCTGTTTTTT.

The chain is built from TRBV29-1 and TRBJ1-5; 7 nucleotides line up with TRBD1. V gave up 6 bases and J gave up 5 bases; unmatched junction bases: 7. There are 13 residues in the CDR3. Germline V gene data show CDR1 as SQVTM and CDR2 as ANQGSEA. The CDR3 spells CSVTYGTDQPQHF. CDR3 sequence (DNA): TGCAGCGTCACCTACGGGACAGATCAGCCCCAGCATTTT.